A single sample is the source of the 15 T cell receptor beta chains below, sequenced in a study of cytomegalovirus exposure and HLA in healthy donors. Use of 60 Vbeta and 13 Jbeta primers characterized the PCR. Method: immunoSEQ multiplex PCR; TCRdb's copy keeps in-frame clones and lacks some. The sample contains under 150,000 clones, 8% to 10% of which appear only once. The sample consisted of PBMCs. These receptors came from a man younger than 45 in good health and CMV-seronegative.

This clone was picked up a small number of times. V is TRBV7-9 and J is TRBJ2-1; maybe TRBD1 (5 bases). The length of the CDR3 is 15 residues. V was clipped by 1 base and J by 8 bases, with 15 bases between them. Germline V CDR1 and CDR2: SEHNR, FQNEAQ (reference sequence). The CDR3: CASSLGWGRVYEQFF. In DNA form, the CDR3 reads TGTGCCAGCAGCTTAGGGTGGGGCCGGGTATATGAGCAGTTCTTC.

A few counts support this clone. The chain combines TRBV7-9 with TRBJ1-6; 10 bases are shared with TRBD1. This CDR3 has 16 residues. Germline trimming cut 5 bases from V and 10 bases from J; bases unmatched to any gene: 11. CDR1 and CDR2 from the germline V gene are SEHNR and FQNEAQ (reference sequence). The CDR3 nucleotides read TGTGCCAGCAGCCTAGATCCGGGACAGGGGAGATCACCCCTCCACTTT. Protein: CASSLDPGQGRSPLHF.

This clone has a handful of counts. The rearrangement joins TRBV19 to TRBJ1-1; TRBD1 is a possible D gene (5 bases). From germline, CDR1 is LNHDA and CDR2 SQIVND (reference sequence). V shed 4 bases and J shed 3 bases, with 12 bases lying between them. There are 14 residues in the CDR3. CDR3 DNA sequence: TGTGCCAGTAGTAAATCCCGCAGGGACACTGAAGCTTTCTTT. Protein product: CASSKSRRDTEAFF.

The rearrangement links TRBV7-9 to TRBJ1-4, with 7 positions matching TRBD1. This CDR3 comprises 15 residues. The V segment lost 8 bases and the J segment 3 bases; nucleotides outside the gene matches: 9. Germline CDR1 is SEHNR and CDR2 is FQNEAQ (reference sequence). The CDR3 nucleotides read TGTGCCAGCGGAAAGACAGGGACGGCTAATGAAAAACTGTTTTTT. Translation gives CASGKTGTANEKLFF.

This sequence joins TRBV19 and TRBJ1-2; D gene unclear. CDR3 size: 16 residues. The germline V and J ends were trimmed by 7 bases and 7 bases, with 25 bases remaining between them. Germline CDR1 and CDR2: LNHDA and SQIVND (reference sequence). CDR3 loop: CASTIAGSWGVSGYTF. The DNA of the CDR3 is TGTGCCAGTACCATAGCGGGAAGCTGGGGAGTGAGTGGCTACACCTTC.

The gene calls are TRBV4-3 and TRBJ1-1; D not resolved. The CDR3 consists of 15 residues. Looked up from germline, CDR1 is LGHNA and CDR2 is YSLEER. The V gene lost 0 bases and the J gene lost 1 base, with 9 bases spanning the gap. The CDR3 nucleotides read TGCGCCAGCAGCCAAGATCGGAACAGGAACACTGAAGCTTTCTTT. As protein: CASSQDRNRNTEAFF.

The gene calls are TRBV10-3 and TRBJ1-3, with D possibly matching TRBD1 (5 bases). The germline V gene has CDR1 ENHRY and CDR2 SYGVKD. Trimming cost V 6 bases and J 0 bases, with 15 bases left between them. The CDR3 runs to 16 residues. In nucleotides, the CDR3 is TGTGCCATCAGCCCAACCCCGGGGGGCTCTGGAAACACCATATATTTT. Translated: CAISPTPGGSGNTIYF.

The V and J genes are TRBV5-6 and TRBJ1-1, with D perhaps TRBD1 (5 bases). Germline V lookup: CDR1 SGHDT, CDR2 YYEEEE. The CDR3 has 15 amino acids. V gave up 1 base and J gave up 4 bases, with 14 bases separating them. CDR3 protein: CASSLWRGAVTEAFF. The CDR3 region has the DNA TGTGCCAGCAGCTTGTGGAGGGGAGCAGTCACTGAAGCTTTCTTT. The entire variable domain, with the rest obtained from reference TRBV5-6 and TRBJ1-1, is as follows: DAGVTQSPTHLIKTRGQQVTLRCSPKSGHDTVSWYQQALGQGPQFIFQYYEEEERQRGNFPDRFSGHQFPNYSSELNVNALLLGDSALYLCASSLWRGAVTEAFFGQGTRLTVV.

The chain carries TRBV11-2 and TRBJ2-7, with 9 bases fitting TRBD1. The junction had 0 bases not matched to a gene; V was cut back by 1 base and J by 2 bases. CDR3 length: 14 amino acids. From germline, CDR1 is SGHAT and CDR2 FQNNGV. The CDR3 nucleotides are TGTGCCAGCAGCTTAGGGACAGGGGCCTACGAGCAGTACTTC. Translation: CASSLGTGAYEQYF.

This rearrangement joins TRBV7-6 to TRBJ1-1; D might be TRBD1 (6 bases). Trimming took off 5 bases at V and 4 bases at J, with 14 bases between the two ends. The length of the CDR3 is 14 residues. Germline V gene data show CDR1 as SGHVS and CDR2 as FNYEAQ. CDR3 coding DNA: TGTGCCAGCAGCAAACAGGGTAGGGGCACTGAAGCTTTCTTT. This translates into CASSKQGRGTEAFF.

This clone was counted a few times. The germline gene is not matched at one end of the junction; a read error may be the cause. V gene TRBV4-1 combines with J gene TRBJ2-1; D remains ambiguous. The germline gives CDR1 MGHRA, CDR2 YSYEKL. This CDR3 spans 12 amino acids. The CDR3 loop is CASRQDENEQFF. In DNA form, the CDR3 reads TGCGCCAGCAGACAAGATGAGAATGAGCAGTTCTTC.

This clone occurred a few times. The CDR3 DNA sequence: TGCGCCAGCAGCCAAGATCGGACAGCCAGCTCCTACGAGCAGTACTTC. It encodes CASSQDRTASSYEQYF. V gene TRBV4-1 combines with J gene TRBJ2-7; TRBD1 might be the D (6 bases). Germline-derived CDR1 and CDR2 are MGHRA and YSYEKL. The CDR3 extends over 16 amino acids. V was pared by 0 bases and J by 0 bases, with 12 bases between.

This clone was recorded a few times. CDR3 in DNA: TGTGCCAGCAGCATAGACAGATCCAATCAGCCCCAGCATTTT. Protein: CASSIDRSNQPQHF. J is TRBJ1-5 and V is TRBV6-5; the D gene is possibly TRBD1 (5 bases). V was trimmed by 6 bases and J by 3 bases, leaving 12 bases between them. Germline V CDR1 and CDR2: MNHEY, SVGAGI. This CDR3 is built from 14 residues.

This clone has only a few counts. V usage is TRBV30 and J usage is TRBJ1-4, with unresolved D. CDR1 GTSNPN and CDR2 SVGIG come from the germline V gene (reference sequence). This CDR3 spans 12 amino acids. Trimming removed 4 bases at V and 5 bases at J, with 8 bases between. The CDR3 coding sequence is TGTGCCTGGAACCAGAAAAATGAAAAACTGTTTTTT. Protein sequence: CAWNQKNEKLFF.

V is TRBV30 and J is TRBJ1-5; 8 bases line up with TRBD1. The V gene's germline CDR1 is GTSNPN and CDR2 SVGIG (reference sequence). The CDR3 is 14 amino acids. J gave up 8 bases and V 3 bases, and 9 bases lay outside the gene matches. The CDR3: CAWSRTGNLEPQHF. DNA for the CDR3: TGTGCCTGGAGCCGGACAGGGAATTTGGAGCCCCAGCATTTT.